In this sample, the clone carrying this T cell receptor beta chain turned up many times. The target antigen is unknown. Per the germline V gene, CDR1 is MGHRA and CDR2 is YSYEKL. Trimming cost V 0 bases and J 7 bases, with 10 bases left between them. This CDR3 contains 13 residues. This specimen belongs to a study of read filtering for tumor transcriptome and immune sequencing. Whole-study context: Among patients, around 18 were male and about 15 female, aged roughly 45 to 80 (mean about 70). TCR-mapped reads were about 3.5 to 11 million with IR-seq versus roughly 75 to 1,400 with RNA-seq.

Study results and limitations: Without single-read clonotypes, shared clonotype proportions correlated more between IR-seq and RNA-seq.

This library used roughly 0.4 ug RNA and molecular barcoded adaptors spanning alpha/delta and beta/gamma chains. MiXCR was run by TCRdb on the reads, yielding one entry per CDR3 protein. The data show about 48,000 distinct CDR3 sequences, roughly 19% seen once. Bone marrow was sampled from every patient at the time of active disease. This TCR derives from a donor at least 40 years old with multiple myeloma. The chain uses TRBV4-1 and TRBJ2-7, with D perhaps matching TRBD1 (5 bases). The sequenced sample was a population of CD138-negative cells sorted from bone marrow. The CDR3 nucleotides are TGCGCCAGCAGCCAAGACCCAGCAGGGGAGCAGTACTTC. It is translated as CASSQDPAGEQYF.